The clone carrying this T cell receptor beta chain was picked up many times. The sample belongs to a study of patients and donors after allogeneic stem cell transplantation. Via MiXCR, TCRdb re-called the RT-PCR reads, giving one row per CDR3 protein. The sample carries approximately 150,000 distinct CDR3 sequences, approximately 22% recorded once. The source is a human donor who was either an allogeneic HSCT recipient or a stem cell or donor lymphocyte infusion donor (not recorded which). It is not recorded whose cells these are; they may come from a transplant donor. Sequencing was performed on blood, either unsorted or a sorted T cell fraction (not recorded which).

This chain's CDR3 is CASSVPWTLSGNTIYF. CDR3 DNA sequence: TGTGCCAGCAGTGTGCCTTGGACCCTCTCTGGAAACACCATATATTTT. V usage is TRBV12-3 or TRBV12-4 and J usage is TRBJ1-3; D uncertain. Trimming cost V 5 bases and J 0 bases, with 14 bases left between them. This CDR3 is 16 amino acids long.